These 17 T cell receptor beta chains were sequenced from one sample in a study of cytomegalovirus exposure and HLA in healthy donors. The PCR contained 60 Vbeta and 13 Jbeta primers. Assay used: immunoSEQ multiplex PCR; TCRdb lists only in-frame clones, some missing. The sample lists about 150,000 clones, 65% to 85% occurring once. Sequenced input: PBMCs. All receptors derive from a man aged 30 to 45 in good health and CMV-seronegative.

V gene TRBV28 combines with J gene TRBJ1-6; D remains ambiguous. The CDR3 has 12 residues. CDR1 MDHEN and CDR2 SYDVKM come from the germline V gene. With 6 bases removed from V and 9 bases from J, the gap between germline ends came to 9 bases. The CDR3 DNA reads TGTGCCAGCAGCAATCTAGGTTCACCCCTCCACTTT. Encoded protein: CASSNLGSPLHF.

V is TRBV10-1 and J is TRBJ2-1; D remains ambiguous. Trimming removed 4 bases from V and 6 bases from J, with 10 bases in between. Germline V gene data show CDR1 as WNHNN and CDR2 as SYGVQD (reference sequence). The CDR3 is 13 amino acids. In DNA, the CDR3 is TGCGCCAGCAGTGTGGCAGCGAGCAATGAGCAGTTCTTC. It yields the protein CASSVAASNEQFF.

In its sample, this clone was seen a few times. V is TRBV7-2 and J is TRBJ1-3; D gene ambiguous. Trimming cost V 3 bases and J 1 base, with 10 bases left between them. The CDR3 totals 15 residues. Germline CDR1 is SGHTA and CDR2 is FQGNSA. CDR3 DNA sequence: TGTGCCAGCAGCTTCAGCTCCGGGTCTGGAAACACCATATATTTT. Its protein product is CASSFSSGSGNTIYF. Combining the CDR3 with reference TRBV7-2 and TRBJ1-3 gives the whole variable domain GAGVSQSPSNKVTEKGKDVELRCDPISGHTALYWYRQSLGQGLEFLIYFQGNSAPDKSGLPSDRFSAERTGGSVSTLTIQRTQQEDSAVYLCASSFSSGSGNTIYFGEGSWLTVV.

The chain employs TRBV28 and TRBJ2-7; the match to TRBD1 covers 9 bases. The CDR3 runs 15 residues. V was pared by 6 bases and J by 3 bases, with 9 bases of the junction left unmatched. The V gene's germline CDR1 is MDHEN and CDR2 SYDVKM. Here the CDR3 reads CASSDYGTGNYEQYF. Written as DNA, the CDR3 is TGTGCCAGCAGCGACTACGGGACAGGGAACTACGAGCAGTACTTC.

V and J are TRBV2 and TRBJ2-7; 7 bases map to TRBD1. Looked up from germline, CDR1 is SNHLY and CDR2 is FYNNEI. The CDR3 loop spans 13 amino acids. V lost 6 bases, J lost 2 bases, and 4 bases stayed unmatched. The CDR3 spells CASSRDSPYEQYF. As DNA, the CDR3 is TGTGCCAGCAGCCGGGACAGTCCCTACGAGCAGTACTTC.

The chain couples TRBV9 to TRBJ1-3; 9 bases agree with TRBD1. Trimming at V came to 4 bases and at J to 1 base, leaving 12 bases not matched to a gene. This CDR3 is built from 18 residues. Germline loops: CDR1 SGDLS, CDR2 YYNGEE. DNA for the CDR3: TGTGCCAGCAGCCCTCCAAGGGACAGGGCCGGTTCTGGAAACACCATATATTTT. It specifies CASSPPRDRAGSGNTIYF.

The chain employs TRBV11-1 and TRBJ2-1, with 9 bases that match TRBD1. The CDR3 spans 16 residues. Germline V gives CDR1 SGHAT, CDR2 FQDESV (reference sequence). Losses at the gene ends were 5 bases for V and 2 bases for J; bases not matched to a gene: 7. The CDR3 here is CASSPLGDRAYNEQFF. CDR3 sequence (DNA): TGTGCCAGCAGCCCCCTGGGGGACAGGGCCTACAATGAGCAGTTCTTC.

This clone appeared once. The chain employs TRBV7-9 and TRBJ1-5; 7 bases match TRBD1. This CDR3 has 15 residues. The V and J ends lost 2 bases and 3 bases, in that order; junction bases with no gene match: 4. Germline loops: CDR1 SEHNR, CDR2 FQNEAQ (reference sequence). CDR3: CASSLSTGPNQPQHF. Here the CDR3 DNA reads TGTGCCAGCAGCTTATCGACAGGGCCCAATCAGCCCCAGCATTTT.

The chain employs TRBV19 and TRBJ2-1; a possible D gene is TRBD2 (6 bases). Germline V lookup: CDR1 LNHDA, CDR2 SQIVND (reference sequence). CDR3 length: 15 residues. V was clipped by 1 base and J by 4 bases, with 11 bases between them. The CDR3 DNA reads TGTGCCAGTAGTATAGGTTGGGGGGTTTACAATGAGCAGTTCTTC. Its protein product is CASSIGWGVYNEQFF.

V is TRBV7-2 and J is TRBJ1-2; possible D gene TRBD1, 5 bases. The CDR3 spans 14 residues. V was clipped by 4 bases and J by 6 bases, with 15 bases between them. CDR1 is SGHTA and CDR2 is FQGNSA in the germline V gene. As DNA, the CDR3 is TGTGCCAGCAGCTCCCAGGGAATTGCGGATGGCTACACCTTC. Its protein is CASSSQGIADGYTF.

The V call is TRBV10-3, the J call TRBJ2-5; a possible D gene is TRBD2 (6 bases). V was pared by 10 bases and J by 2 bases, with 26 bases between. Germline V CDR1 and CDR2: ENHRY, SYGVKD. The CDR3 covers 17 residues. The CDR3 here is CATTGTGGSWEQETQYF. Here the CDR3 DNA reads TGTGCCACTACTGGGACTGGGGGAAGTTGGGAACAAGAGACCCAGTACTTC.

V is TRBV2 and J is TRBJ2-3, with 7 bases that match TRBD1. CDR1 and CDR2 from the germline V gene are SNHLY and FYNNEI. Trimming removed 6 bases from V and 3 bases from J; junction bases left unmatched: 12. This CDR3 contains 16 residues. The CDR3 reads CASRRLRQGGTDTQYF. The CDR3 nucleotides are TGTGCCAGCAGGCGACTTCGACAGGGTGGGACAGATACGCAGTATTTT.

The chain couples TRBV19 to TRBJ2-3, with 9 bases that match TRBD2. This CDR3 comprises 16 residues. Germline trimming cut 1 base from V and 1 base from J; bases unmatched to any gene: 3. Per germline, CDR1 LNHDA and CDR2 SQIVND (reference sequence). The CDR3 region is CASSIVAGGRTDTQYF. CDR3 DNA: TGTGCCAGTAGTATAGTTGCGGGAGGGCGCACAGATACGCAGTATTTT.

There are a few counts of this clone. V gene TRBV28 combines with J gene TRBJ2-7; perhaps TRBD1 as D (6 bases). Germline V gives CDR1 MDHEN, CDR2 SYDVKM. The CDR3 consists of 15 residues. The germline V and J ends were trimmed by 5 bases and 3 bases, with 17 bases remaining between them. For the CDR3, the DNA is TGTGCCAGCAGTGCCCACCAGGGGCTCCGCTACGAGCAGTACTTC. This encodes CASSAHQGLRYEQYF.

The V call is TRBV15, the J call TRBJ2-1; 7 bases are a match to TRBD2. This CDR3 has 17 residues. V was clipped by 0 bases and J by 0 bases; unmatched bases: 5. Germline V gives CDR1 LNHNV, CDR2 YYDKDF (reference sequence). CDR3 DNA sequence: TGTGCCACCAGCAGAGATCACGGCGGGAGCTCCTACAATGAGCAGTTCTTC. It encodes CATSRDHGGSSYNEQFF.

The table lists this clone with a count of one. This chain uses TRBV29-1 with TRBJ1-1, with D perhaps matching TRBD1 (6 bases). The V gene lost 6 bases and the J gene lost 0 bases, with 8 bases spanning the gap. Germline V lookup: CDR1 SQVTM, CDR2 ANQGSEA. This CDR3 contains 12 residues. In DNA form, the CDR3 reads TGCAGCGTCGGACAGATGAACACTGAAGCTTTCTTT. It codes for CSVGQMNTEAFF. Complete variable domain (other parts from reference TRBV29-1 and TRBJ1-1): SAVISQKPSRDICQRGTSLTIQCQVDSQVTMMFWYRQQPGQSLTLIATANQGSEATYESGFVIDKFPISRPNLTFSTLTVSNMSPEDSSIYLCSVGQMNTEAFFGQGTRLTVV.

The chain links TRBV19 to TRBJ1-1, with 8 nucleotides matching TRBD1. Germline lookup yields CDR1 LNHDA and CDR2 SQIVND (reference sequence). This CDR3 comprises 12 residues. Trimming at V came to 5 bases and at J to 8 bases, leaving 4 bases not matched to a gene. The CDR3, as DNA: TGTGCCAGTAGTTCTCGGGACAGGGAAGCTTTCTTT. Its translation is CASSSRDREAFF.